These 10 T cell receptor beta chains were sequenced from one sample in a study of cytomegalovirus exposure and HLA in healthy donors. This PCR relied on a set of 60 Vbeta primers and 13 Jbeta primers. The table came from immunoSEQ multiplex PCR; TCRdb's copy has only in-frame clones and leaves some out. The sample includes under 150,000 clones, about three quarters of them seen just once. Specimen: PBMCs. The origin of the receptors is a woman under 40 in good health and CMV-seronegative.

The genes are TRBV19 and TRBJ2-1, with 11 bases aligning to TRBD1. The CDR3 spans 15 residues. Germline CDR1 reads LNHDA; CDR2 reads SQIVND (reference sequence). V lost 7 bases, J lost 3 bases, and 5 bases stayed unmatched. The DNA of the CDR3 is TGTGCCAGTACCTCAGGGACAGGGGGCTACAATGAGCAGTTCTTC. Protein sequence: CASTSGTGGYNEQFF.

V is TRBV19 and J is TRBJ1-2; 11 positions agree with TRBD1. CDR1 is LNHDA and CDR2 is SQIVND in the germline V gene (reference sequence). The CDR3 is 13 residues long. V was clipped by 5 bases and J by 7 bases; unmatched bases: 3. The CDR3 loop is CASSAGTGGGYTF. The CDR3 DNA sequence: TGTGCCAGTAGTGCTGGGACAGGGGGTGGCTACACCTTC.

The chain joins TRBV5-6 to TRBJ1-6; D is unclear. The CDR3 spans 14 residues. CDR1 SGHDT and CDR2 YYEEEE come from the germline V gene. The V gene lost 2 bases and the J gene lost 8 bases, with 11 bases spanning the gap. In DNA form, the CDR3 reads TGTGCCAGCAGCTTTGGCAATCTTGATTCACCCCTCCACTTT. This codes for CASSFGNLDSPLHF.

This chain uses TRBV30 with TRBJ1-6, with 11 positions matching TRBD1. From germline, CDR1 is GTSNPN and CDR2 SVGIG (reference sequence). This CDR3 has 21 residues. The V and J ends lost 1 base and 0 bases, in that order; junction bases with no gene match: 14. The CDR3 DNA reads TGTGCCTGGAGTGAATCCGCGGGACAGGGGGGATGGAGCTCCTATAATTCACCCCTCCACTTT. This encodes CAWSESAGQGGWSSYNSPLHF.

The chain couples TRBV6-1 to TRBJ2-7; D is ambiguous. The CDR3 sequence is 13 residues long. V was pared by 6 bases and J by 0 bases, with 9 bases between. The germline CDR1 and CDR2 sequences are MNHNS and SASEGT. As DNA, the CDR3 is TGTGCCAGCAGCCGCGGAATCTCCTACGAGCAGTACTTC. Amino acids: CASSRGISYEQYF.

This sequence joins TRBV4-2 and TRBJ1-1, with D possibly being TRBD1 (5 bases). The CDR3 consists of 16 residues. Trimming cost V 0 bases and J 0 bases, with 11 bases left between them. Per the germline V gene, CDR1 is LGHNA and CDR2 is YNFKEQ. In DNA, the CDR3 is TGTGCCAGCAGCCAAGAGGCGGGACGAGTGAACACTGAAGCTTTCTTT. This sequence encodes CASSQEAGRVNTEAFF.

Here the CDR3 DNA reads TGTGCCATCAGCGCGGCGGGGCTGAACACTGAAGCTTTCTTT. Translating it yields CAISAAGLNTEAFF. This chain uses TRBV10-3 with TRBJ1-1; a weak D match, TRBD1 (5 bases). The CDR3 loop spans 14 amino acids. Germline V gene sequence: CDR1 ENHRY, CDR2 SYGVKD. The ends were cut back, 6 bases at V and 0 bases at J, with 11 bases in the middle.

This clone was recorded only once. DNA of the CDR3: TGTGCCAGCAGCACCCTTGAGGGAGTCTATGGCTACACCTTC. Residues: CASSTLEGVYGYTF. The chain carries TRBV9 and TRBJ1-2, with D unresolved. V shed 4 bases and J shed 4 bases, with 14 bases lying between them. CDR1 is SGDLS, CDR2 YYNGEE, per germline. The CDR3 runs 14 residues.

As DNA, the CDR3 is TGTGCCAGCAGCCCGACAGGGCCAAGTTATGGCTACACCTTC. Amino acids: CASSPTGPSYGYTF. The chain joins TRBV6-1 to TRBJ1-2; the match to TRBD1 covers 7 bases. The ends lost 6 bases at V and 5 bases at J; junction bases unmatched: 9. Germline CDR1 is MNHNS and CDR2 is SASEGT. The CDR3 extends over 14 amino acids.

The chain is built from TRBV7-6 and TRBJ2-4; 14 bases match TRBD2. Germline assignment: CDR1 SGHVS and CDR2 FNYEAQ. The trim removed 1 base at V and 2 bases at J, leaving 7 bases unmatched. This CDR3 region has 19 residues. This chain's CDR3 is CASSLEARLAGGSKNIQYF. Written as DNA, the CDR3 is TGTGCCAGCAGCTTAGAAGCCCGACTAGCGGGGGGGTCCAAAAACATTCAGTACTTC.